This T cell receptor beta chain was sequenced for a study of blood T cells in healthy people across ages. This clonotype was recorded only once. Its target is not known. For the second PCR, which ran for 7 to 11 cycles, a sample-barcoded 5' primer and a J-beta primer mix were used. TCRdb re-called the 5' RACE reads with MiXCR, one entry per CDR3 protein. The sample consists of some 1.6 million distinct CDR3 sequences, almost 35% of them appearing once. Study outcomes and limitations: Per million T cells, TCR beta diversity dropped about linearly as age rose. Researchers said unsorted PBMCs prevented a conclusive naive versus antigen-experienced comparison.

Sequenced input: blood. The sequence came from a woman aged 25 to 39 in good health.

The CDR3 spells CASGPGLAFSYNEQFF. For the CDR3, the DNA is TGTGCCAGTGGACCGGGACTAGCCTTCTCCTACAATGAGCAGTTCTTC. V usage is TRBV19 and J usage is TRBJ2-1; 9 bases line up with TRBD2. The germline gives CDR1 LNHDA, CDR2 SQIVND (reference sequence). The V and J ends lost 8 bases and 0 bases, in that order; junction bases with no gene match: 8. CDR3 length equals 16 residues. Looking up the rest from reference TRBV19 and TRBJ2-1 gives the full variable domain: DGGITQSPKYLFRKEGQNVTLSCEQNLNHDAMYWYRQDPGQGLRLIYYSQIVNDFQKGDIAEGYSVSREKKESFPLTVTSAQKNPTAFYLCASGPGLAFSYNEQFFGPGTRLTVL.